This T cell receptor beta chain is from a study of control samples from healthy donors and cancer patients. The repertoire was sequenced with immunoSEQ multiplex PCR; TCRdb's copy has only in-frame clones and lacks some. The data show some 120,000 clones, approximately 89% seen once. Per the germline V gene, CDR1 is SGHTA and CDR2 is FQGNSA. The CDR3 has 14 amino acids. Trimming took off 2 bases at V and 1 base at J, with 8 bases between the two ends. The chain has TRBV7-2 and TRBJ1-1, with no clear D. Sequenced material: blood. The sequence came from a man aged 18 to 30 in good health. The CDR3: CASSLSVTNTEAFF. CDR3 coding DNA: TGTGCCAGCAGCTTATCAGTAACGAACACTGAAGCTTTCTTT. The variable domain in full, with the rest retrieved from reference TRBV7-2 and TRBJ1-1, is GAGVSQSPSNKVTEKGKDVELRCDPISGHTALYWYRQSLGQGLEFLIYFQGNSAPDKSGLPSDRFSAERTGGSVSTLTIQRTQQEDSAVYLCASSLSVTNTEAFFGQGTRLTVV.